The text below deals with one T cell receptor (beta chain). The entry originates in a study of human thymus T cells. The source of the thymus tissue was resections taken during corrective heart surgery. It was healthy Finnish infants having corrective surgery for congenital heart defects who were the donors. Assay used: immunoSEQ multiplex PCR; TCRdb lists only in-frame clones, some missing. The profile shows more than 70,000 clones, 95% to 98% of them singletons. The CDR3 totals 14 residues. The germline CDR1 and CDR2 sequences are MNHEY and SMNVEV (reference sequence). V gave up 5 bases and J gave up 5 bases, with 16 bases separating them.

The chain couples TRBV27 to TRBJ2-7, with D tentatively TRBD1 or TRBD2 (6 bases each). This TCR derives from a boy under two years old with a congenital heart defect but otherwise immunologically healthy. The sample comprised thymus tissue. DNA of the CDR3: TGTGCCAGCAGTCCAGGGAGGAGGGGGAACGAGCAGTACTTC. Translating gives CASSPGRRGNEQYF.